This T cell receptor beta chain was documented in a study of blood T cell repertoires in COVID-19 (dated by TCRdb to the early 2020s). In the study overall: Collaborator samples came from the United States, Italy and Spain and covered acute and convalescent phases of COVID-19. The material from the prospective study consisted of cDNA or gDNA derived from T cells, B-cell-depleted T cells, or PBMCs. Deeply sampled blood TCRbeta repertoires from subjects exposed to, actively infected with, or recovered from COVID-19 were included in the dataset. The repertoires were released in a freely available public database meant as a resource for research on the immune response to SARS-CoV-2. The samples were drawn from the first 160 participants of the ongoing ImmuneRACE study and from 1,254 subjects provided by 6 global collaborators. The sample metadata nearly always contained a de-identified subject ID, COVID-19 status, age in years and sex. Where available, HLA class I and class II types were taken from metadata supplied by the sample provider and were not determined by assay-based typing. Overall study results and their limits: The amount of clinical and demographic metadata varied by source and participant and was provided uncurated.

TCRbeta CDR3 regions were amplified from genomic DNA using the immunoSEQ Assay, a bias-controlled multiplex PCR. On the authors' methods: Within the assay, amplification of reference gene primers was used to estimate how many nucleated cells each sample contained. Sequence reads were collapsed and filtered to measure the absolute abundance of every unique TCRbeta CDR3 rearrangement. For each sample, productive Simpson clonality was calculated by taking the square root of Simpson's diversity index across productive rearrangements. Held by TCRdb, this immuneACCESS table contains in-frame sequences only and omits some clones. Under half of the omission traces to an unresolved V gene where checked; the cause of the rest is unknown. V, J and clone size were drawn from that table, and D and trimming were deduced from the DNA. The sample records a few hundred thousand clones, about 90% of which are singletons. The ten top clones hold over 0.95% of the sample.

In the prospective study, participants were roughly 18 to 100 years old, resided in approximately 25 geographic areas of the United States, and were enrolled through a virtual design. In the prospective study, participants were assigned to cohorts based on the clinical history participants reported in a screening survey and a study questionnaire. Recovered participants in ImmuneRACE Cohort 3 were defined by two consecutive negative NP/OP PCR tests, clearance by a healthcare professional, or resolution of symptoms. In the prospective study, whole blood, serum and a nasopharyngeal or oropharyngeal swab were collected from each participant by mobile phlebotomists. Prospective study participants could optionally give additional blood draws and questionnaires over a roughly 2-month period. Before DNA extraction, blood samples from the prospective study were shipped at room temperature or frozen. Including cysteine and phenylalanine, the CDR3 has 13 amino acids. The sequence is cut down to CDR3 DNA, 39 bases in frame from base 1. Trimming at the junction amounts to 8 bases on V and 10 bases on J, and the germline ends lie 18 bases apart. The germline V gene (reference sequence) provides CDR1 LGHDT and CDR2 YNNKEL.

As to this clone: Its target antigen remains unknown. There are no base qualities to consult, and no much larger clone falls within one base.

The TCR was taken from a man aged 30 to 45 who had recovered from COVID-19. The rearrangement combines TRBV3-1 (or the pseudogene TRBV3-2) with TRBJ2-1; TRBD1 is perhaps the D gene, given 5 matching bases. Sequenced input: PBMCs or T cells enriched from blood (not recorded which). The CDR3 region reads CASRVNRSWEQFF. The DNA sequence is TGTGCCAGCCGCGTTAACAGGTCCTGGGAGCAGTTCTTC.